This T cell receptor beta chain was sequenced for a study of T-cell reconstitution after alpha-beta-depleted transplantation in children. In the case of this clonotype: Its specificity is not known.

The CDR3 consists of 12 residues. Germline V gives CDR1 SQVTM, CDR2 ANQGSEA. Trimming removed 4 bases at V and 6 bases at J, with 13 bases between. Unique molecular identifiers were built into the TCRbeta library. TCRdb independently ran MiXCR on the PCR reads; one entry per CDR3 protein. Of 440,000 or so distinct CDR3 sequences listed, 43% are singletons. Study observations and caveats: The study reportedly traced alpha-beta T cells about two months after transplant to several hundred expanded graft clones. T-cell counts and diversity at one year post-transplant came mainly from newly produced T cells.

The chain has TRBV29-1 and TRBJ2-7; D possibly corresponds to TRBD2 (7 bases). The sample consisted of PBMCs, taken before TCRalphabeta/CD19-depleted stem cell transplant. The TCR originated in a girl between 2 and 10 years old with aplastic anemia, due to receive a stem cell transplant. For the CDR3, the DNA is TGCAGCGTTGCCATGGGGGGGCGCGAGCAGTACTTC. It translates to CSVAMGGREQYF.